This TCR beta chain was captured in a study of blood T cell repertoires in COVID-19. The CDR3 length is 15 residues. The V end was cut by 7 bases, the J end by 7 bases, with 22 bases between. From germline, CDR1 is MNHEY and CDR2 SVGAGI. Measured with immunoSEQ multiplex PCR; TCRdb has only the in-frame clones, and not every one. The sample shows roughly 200,000 clones, about four fifths of them seen only once. Sequencing was done on a sample of peripheral blood. The TCR originated in a woman in her sixties or seventies with active or convalescent COVID-19. The chain is built from TRBV6-5 and TRBJ1-2; D is ambiguous. The CDR3 reads CASIPREGGLSGYTF. For the CDR3, the DNA is TGTGCCAGCATCCCAAGGGAGGGAGGACTAAGTGGCTACACCTTC.